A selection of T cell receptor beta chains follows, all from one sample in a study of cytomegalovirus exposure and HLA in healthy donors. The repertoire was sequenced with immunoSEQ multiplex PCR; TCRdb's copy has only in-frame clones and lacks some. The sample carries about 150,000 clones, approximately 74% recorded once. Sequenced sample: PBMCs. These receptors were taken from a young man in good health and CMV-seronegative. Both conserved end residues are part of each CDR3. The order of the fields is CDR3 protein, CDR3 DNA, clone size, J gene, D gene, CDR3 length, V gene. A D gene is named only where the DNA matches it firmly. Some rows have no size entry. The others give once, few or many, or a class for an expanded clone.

CDR3: CASALPGEGNTIYF
DNA: TGTGCCAGCGCCCTCCCGGGGGAAGGAAACACCATATATTTT
size: -
J: TRBJ1-3
D: -
length: 14
V: TRBV28

CDR3: CASSLGPGLDAEAFF
DNA: TGTGCCAGCAGCTTGGGTCCGGGACTGGATGCTGAAGCTTTCTTT
size: -
J: TRBJ1-1
D: -
length: 15
V: TRBV11-1

CDR3: CASSLDAANYGYTF
DNA: TGCGCCAGCAGCTTGGATGCAGCTAACTATGGCTACACCTTC
size: -
J: TRBJ1-2
D: -
length: 14
V: TRBV5-1

CDR3: CASSEYSRVGEKLFF
DNA: TGTGCCAGCAGTGAATATAGCAGGGTAGGAGAAAAACTGTTTTTT
size: -
J: TRBJ1-4
D: -
length: 15
V: TRBV6-1

CDR3: CATSRFQGGEQYF
DNA: TGTGCCACCAGCAGATTTCAGGGTGGCGAGCAGTACTTC
size: -
J: TRBJ2-7
D: -
length: 13
V: TRBV15

CDR3: CASSLVPGQGGYEQYF
DNA: TGTGCCAGCAGCTTAGTCCCGGGACAGGGTGGGTACGAGCAGTACTTC
size: -
J: TRBJ2-7
D: TRBD1
length: 16
V: TRBV7-8

CDR3: CSVDNSGDTEAFF
DNA: TGCAGCGTTGATAATAGCGGGGACACTGAAGCTTTCTTT
size: -
J: TRBJ1-1
D: -
length: 13
V: TRBV29-1

CDR3: CATSGGSSYEQYF
DNA: TGTGCCACCTCGGGGGGGAGCTCCTACGAGCAGTACTTC
size: -
J: TRBJ2-7
D: TRBD2
length: 13
V: TRBV27

CDR3: CASSWDTTYNEQFF
DNA: TGTGCCAGCAGTTGGGACACAACCTACAATGAGCAGTTCTTC
size: -
J: TRBJ2-1
D: -
length: 14
V: TRBV5-4

CDR3: CASSEGLAGYNEQFF
DNA: TGTGCCAGCAGTGAAGGTCTAGCGGGTTACAATGAGCAGTTCTTC
size: -
J: TRBJ2-1
D: TRBD2
length: 15
V: TRBV6-1

CDR3: CASSPLDEQFF
DNA: TGTGCCAGCAGTCCCTTAGATGAGCAGTTCTTC
size: -
J: TRBJ2-1
D: -
length: 11
V: TRBV2

CDR3: CASSQGGSGTDTQYF
DNA: TGTGCCAGCAGTCAGGGAGGGTCGGGCACAGATACGCAGTATTTT
size: -
J: TRBJ2-3
D: TRBD2
length: 15
V: TRBV6-5

CDR3: CASKIAENTEAFF
DNA: TGTGCCAGCAAGATAGCGGAAAACACTGAAGCTTTCTTT
size: -
J: TRBJ1-1
D: -
length: 13
V: TRBV2

CDR3: CATNGGGLFDTQYF
DNA: TGTGCCACCAACGGCGGGGGCCTTTTTGATACGCAGTATTTT
size: few
J: TRBJ2-3
D: -
length: 14
V: TRBV15

CDR3: CASSYPAGGAEEKLFF
DNA: TGTGCCAGCAGTTACCCCGCCGGGGGGGCGGAAGAAAAACTGTTTTTT
size: -
J: TRBJ1-4
D: -
length: 16
V: TRBV6-6

CDR3: CATSRESLNTEAFF
DNA: TGTGCCACCAGCAGAGAGTCTTTGAACACTGAAGCTTTCTTT
size: -
J: TRBJ1-1
D: -
length: 14
V: TRBV15

CDR3: CASSLPNPRLPGQDSNQPQHF
DNA: TGTGCCAGCAGTTTACCCAACCCCCGATTACCGGGACAGGATAGCAATCAGCCCCAGCATTTT
size: -
J: TRBJ1-5
D: TRBD1
length: 21
V: TRBV28

CDR3: CSARTGEGYTF
DNA: TGCAGTGCGAGGACAGGGGAAGGCTACACCTTC
size: -
J: TRBJ1-2
D: TRBD1
length: 11
V: TRBV20-1

CDR3: CATSREPRETQYF
DNA: TGTGCCACCAGCAGAGAACCGAGGGAGACCCAGTACTTC
size: -
J: TRBJ2-5
D: -
length: 13
V: TRBV15

CDR3: CASQMGQAGELFF
DNA: TGCGCCAGCCAGATGGGGCAAGCCGGGGAGCTGTTTTTT
size: -
J: TRBJ2-2
D: -
length: 13
V: TRBV5-1

CDR3: CASTQGNGQWHGYTF
DNA: TGTGCCAGCACCCAGGGAAACGGACAGTGGCATGGCTACACCTTC
size: few
J: TRBJ1-2
D: -
length: 15
V: TRBV6-6

CDR3: CASSATGGEQPEAFF
DNA: TGTGCCAGCTCAGCGACAGGGGGTGAACAACCTGAAGCTTTCTTT
size: -
J: TRBJ1-1
D: TRBD1
length: 15
V: TRBV18

CDR3: CASSTEAAEDEKLFF
DNA: TGTGCCAGCAGCACCGAGGCGGCCGAAGATGAAAAACTGTTTTTT
size: -
J: TRBJ1-4
D: -
length: 15
V: TRBV9

CDR3: CASSRDSGTGSGEQYF
DNA: TGCGCCAGCAGTCGGGATAGCGGGACAGGGTCTGGCGAGCAGTACTTC
size: few
J: TRBJ2-7
D: -
length: 16
V: TRBV5-1

CDR3: CASSSGHENTEAFF
DNA: TGTGCCAGCAGCTCGGGACATGAGAACACTGAAGCTTTCTTT
size: few
J: TRBJ1-1
D: -
length: 14
V: TRBV13

CDR3: CASSTGPVTEAFF
DNA: TGTGCCAGCAGTACAGGGCCGGTCACTGAAGCTTTCTTT
size: -
J: TRBJ1-1
D: -
length: 13
V: TRBV6-5

CDR3: CASKAGLPYEQYF
DNA: TGCGCCAGCAAAGCAGGGCTGCCCTACGAGCAGTACTTC
size: -
J: TRBJ2-7
D: -
length: 13
V: TRBV10-2

CDR3: CASSGTGIVETQYF
DNA: TGTGCCAGTAGTGGTACAGGGATCGTCGAGACCCAGTACTTC
size: once
J: TRBJ2-5
D: -
length: 14
V: TRBV19

CDR3: CASSPGDHHNEQFF
DNA: TGTGCCAGCAGCCCAGGGGACCACCACAATGAGCAGTTCTTC
size: -
J: TRBJ2-1
D: -
length: 14
V: TRBV7-3

CDR3: CASSLGGASSGNTIYF
DNA: TGTGCCAGCAGCTTAGGGGGCGCCTCGTCTGGAAACACCATATATTTT
size: -
J: TRBJ1-3
D: TRBD1
length: 16
V: TRBV5-4

CDR3: CASSEGQILPNTIYF
DNA: TGTGCCAGCAGTGAGGGGCAGATACTACCCAACACCATATATTTT
size: few
J: TRBJ1-3
D: -
length: 15
V: TRBV2

CDR3: CASRSRQGARTEAFF
DNA: TGTGCCAGCAGATCCCGACAGGGGGCGAGAACTGAAGCTTTCTTT
size: -
J: TRBJ1-1
D: TRBD1
length: 15
V: TRBV2

CDR3: CASSPWPDTQYF
DNA: TGTGCCAGCAGCCCCTGGCCCGATACGCAGTATTTT
size: -
J: TRBJ2-3
D: -
length: 12
V: TRBV14

CDR3: CASSSSSGANVLTF
DNA: TGTGCCAGCAGCTCTAGCTCTGGGGCCAACGTCCTGACTTTC
size: -
J: TRBJ2-6
D: -
length: 14
V: TRBV5-6

CDR3: CAWSVGHNQPQHF
DNA: TGTGCCTGGAGTGTGGGACACAATCAGCCCCAGCATTTT
size: -
J: TRBJ1-5
D: -
length: 13
V: TRBV30

CDR3: CASSAGTGASEQYF
DNA: TGTGCCAGCAGCGCCGGGACAGGGGCTAGCGAGCAGTACTTC
size: -
J: TRBJ2-7
D: TRBD1
length: 14
V: TRBV7-8

CDR3: CASSLLSSNQPQHF
DNA: TGTGCCAGCAGTTTATTATCTAGCAATCAGCCCCAGCATTTT
size: once
J: TRBJ1-5
D: -
length: 14
V: TRBV28

CDR3: CASSEQPNTEAFF
DNA: TGTGCCAGCTCCGAACAGCCGAACACTGAAGCTTTCTTT
size: -
J: TRBJ1-1
D: -
length: 13
V: TRBV18

CDR3: CASSFGGNEQFF
DNA: TGTGCCAGTAGTTTCGGGGGGAATGAGCAGTTCTTC
size: -
J: TRBJ2-1
D: TRBD2
length: 12
V: TRBV19

CDR3: CASNPHGGNEQFF
DNA: TGTGCCAGCAACCCTCACGGGGGCAATGAGCAGTTCTTC
size: -
J: TRBJ2-1
D: -
length: 13
V: TRBV5-4

CDR3: CAPSRAGQGTTDTQYF
DNA: TGTGCCCCCAGCAGAGCTGGACAGGGTACCACAGATACGCAGTATTTT
size: -
J: TRBJ2-3
D: TRBD1
length: 16
V: TRBV15

CDR3: CASSLLQGPSSAQYF
DNA: TGTGCCAGCAGCTTACTTCAGGGTCCCTCTTCGGCCCAGTACTTC
size: few
J: TRBJ2-5
D: -
length: 15
V: TRBV7-8

CDR3: CSVVTSSGIDTQYF
DNA: TGCAGCGTTGTAACCTCTAGCGGGATTGATACGCAGTATTTT
size: -
J: TRBJ2-3
D: TRBD2
length: 14
V: TRBV29-1

CDR3: CASTTGQVMGDTQYF
DNA: TGTGCCAGCACAACCGGACAGGTCATGGGAGATACGCAGTATTTT
size: -
J: TRBJ2-3
D: TRBD1
length: 15
V: TRBV27

CDR3: CASSPQGGFGEKLFF
DNA: TGTGCCAGCAGCCCACAGGGGGGTTTTGGCGAAAAACTGTTTTTT
size: -
J: TRBJ1-4
D: TRBD1
length: 15
V: TRBV9

CDR3: CATTKGLHTDTQYF
DNA: TGTGCCACCACAAAGGGACTACATACAGATACGCAGTATTTT
size: -
J: TRBJ2-3
D: TRBD2
length: 14
V: TRBV6-5

CDR3: CASSLGSSVFTEAFF
DNA: TGTGCCAGCAGCTTAGGTTCTTCAGTTTTCACTGAAGCTTTCTTT
size: -
J: TRBJ1-1
D: -
length: 15
V: TRBV11-2

CDR3: CASRPGPGGANVLTF
DNA: TGTGCCAGCAGACCCGGTCCGGGAGGGGCCAACGTCCTGACTTTC
size: -
J: TRBJ2-6
D: -
length: 15
V: TRBV2

CDR3: CASSLDALAGGLTGELFF
DNA: TGTGCCAGCAGCTTAGACGCACTAGCGGGGGGCCTCACCGGGGAGCTGTTTTTT
size: once
J: TRBJ2-2
D: TRBD2
length: 18
V: TRBV11-2

CDR3: CASRDRTDTEAFF
DNA: TGTGCCAGCAGGGACAGAACAGACACTGAAGCTTTCTTT
size: -
J: TRBJ1-1
D: -
length: 13
V: TRBV6-5

CDR3: CASSEYWRGGRNEQFF
DNA: TGTGCCAGCAGTGAATACTGGCGGGGGGGCCGGAATGAGCAGTTCTTC
size: -
J: TRBJ2-1
D: TRBD2
length: 16
V: TRBV6-1

CDR3: CASSQSHPGGETQYF
DNA: TGCGCCAGCAGCCAAAGCCACCCAGGGGGTGAGACCCAGTACTTC
size: -
J: TRBJ2-5
D: TRBD1
length: 15
V: TRBV4-3